Below, one TCR beta chain is given with its context. This record comes from a study of blood T cell repertoires in COVID-19. Only in-frame clones appear in the TCRdb table, and some are missing; sequencing was by immunoSEQ multiplex PCR. Here the sample spans about 260,000 clones, around 88% being singletons. J lost 5 bases, V lost 0 bases, and 2 bases had no gene match. From germline, CDR1 is LNHNV and CDR2 YYDKDF (reference sequence). This CDR3 has 15 amino acids. V usage is TRBV15 and J usage is TRBJ2-2, with 8 bases that match TRBD1. This TCR derives from a young man with active or convalescent COVID-19. Sequenced material: peripheral blood. The CDR3: CATSRDRGQTGELFF. As DNA, the CDR3 is TGTGCCACCAGCAGAGACAGGGGGCAAACCGGGGAGCTGTTTTTT.